This TCR beta chain originates from a study of neurological immune-mediated disorders. Study conclusions and caveats: None of the CDR3 amino acid sequences found in expanded clones was shared across subjects. This suggests that the TCR-beta repertoires were private in all groups.

Many counts were recorded for this clonotype. The antigen is unknown. An end of the junction differs from the germline gene, which may be a read error. This CDR3 comprises 13 residues. CDR1 is DFQATT and CDR2 is SNEGSKA in the germline V gene (reference sequence). Described time point: longitudinal time-point 3. As for the cDNA, it was generated by 5'RACE with 10-nucleotide random UMIs. Over 160 million TCR-beta sequences from 15-18 subjects were obtained in each sequencing run. From the 5' RACE reads, TCRdb called clonotypes with MiXCR, one entry per CDR3 protein. The repertoire holds around 49,000 distinct CDR3 sequences, with about an eighth as singletons.

The chain joins TRBV20-1 to TRBJ1-6, with D uncertain. The sample taken for sequencing was PBMCs. The source of this sequence is a male donor with HTLV-1-associated myelopathy (HAM/TSP). The CDR3 nucleotides read TGCAGTGCAAGAGAGGGTCCGGAATCACCCCTCCACTTT. As protein: CSAREGPESPLHF.